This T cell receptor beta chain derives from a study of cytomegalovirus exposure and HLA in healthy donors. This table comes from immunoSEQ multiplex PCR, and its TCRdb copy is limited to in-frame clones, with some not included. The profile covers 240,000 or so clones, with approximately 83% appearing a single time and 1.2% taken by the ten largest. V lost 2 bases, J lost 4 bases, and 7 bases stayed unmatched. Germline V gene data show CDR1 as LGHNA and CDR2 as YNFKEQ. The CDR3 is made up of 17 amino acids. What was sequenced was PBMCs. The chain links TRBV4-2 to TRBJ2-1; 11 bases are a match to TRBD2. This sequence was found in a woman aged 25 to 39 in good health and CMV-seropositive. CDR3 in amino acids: CASSQTQLAGVYNEQFF. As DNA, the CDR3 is TGTGCCAGCAGCCAAACCCAACTAGCGGGGGTATACAATGAGCAGTTCTTC.